This TCR beta chain was retrieved from a study of cytomegalovirus exposure and HLA in healthy donors. Study conclusions and caveats: According to the study, 160 or so TCR beta chains were cytomegalovirus-associated.

Concerning this clone: What it binds is not known.

Clones were sequenced by immunoSEQ multiplex PCR, and TCRdb holds only the in-frame ones, with some missing. The sample lists 150,000 to 200,000 clones, roughly 86% seen once, with less than 3% in the top ten. There are 18 residues in the CDR3. The junction had 11 bases not matched to a gene; V was cut back by 6 bases and J by 3 bases. CDR1 and CDR2 (germline): SNHLY, FYNNEI. The sequencing sample was made of PBMCs. V usage is TRBV2 and J usage is TRBJ2-1; 13 bases fit TRBD2. The TCR sequence derives from a man between 18 and 29 years old in good health and CMV-seropositive. The CDR3 sequence is CASRGLTSGGPLYNEQFF. Written as DNA, the CDR3 is TGTGCCAGCAGGGGGTTGACTAGCGGGGGGCCTCTCTACAATGAGCAGTTCTTC.